The source of this T cell receptor (beta chain) is a study of early stage breast cancer tumors (dated by TCRdb to between 2016 and 2019). Regarding the study in general: Of the roughly 17 invasive breast tumors, around twelve were found to be estrogen receptor-positive, progesterone receptor-positive and HER2-negative. A total of 2.7 million or so templates, representing 1,097,674 unique clonotypes, were detected across all samples. About 70% of the 12 ER+/PR+/HER2- tumors were invasive ductal carcinomas, while the other four were invasive lobular carcinomas. The average read coverage per sample was around 9.1-fold.

The study profiled bulk TCR beta-chain repertoires in matched peripheral blood, tumor and adjacent normal breast tissue taken from some 15 patients with early-stage breast cancer. Before surgery, roughly 4.5-11 mL of whole blood was collected in EDTA tubes and processed within 2 hours. Peripheral blood mononuclear cells were isolated by Ficoll-Paque centrifugation in SepMate-50 tubes. PBMCs were cryopreserved in approximately 90% FBS with approximately 10% DMSO in aliquots of roughly 1.8 to 4.5 million cells and stored in liquid nitrogen. The Qiagen AllPrep DNA/RNA Mini kit was used to extract genomic DNA. Two independent genomic DNA replicates were amplified for each sample, with approximately 0.5 ug used for blood and around 1.5 ug for tumor or normal breast. TCRB sequencing of genomic DNA was carried out with the ImmunoSeq Intro kit according to the manufacturer's instructions. For absolute quantification, the approximately 30-cycle multiplex PCR included proprietary primers along with spike-in control sequences. Single-end 150-bp reads were used to sequence an 87-bp fragment spanning the CDR3 and the flanking V and J genes. Each lane of an Illumina MiSeq running version 3.0 chemistry carried seven multiplexed samples, with two replicates apiece. Processing in the source paper ran as follows. The vendor's proprietary pipeline handled the raw data processing, merging both replicates into a single result for each sample. To define clonotypes, the study grouped productive rearrangements that shared the V-gene family, CDR3 amino acid sequence and J-gene segment. To compute clonality, the normalized Shannon entropy (Pielou evenness) of TCRB abundances was subtracted from 1. To estimate T cell density, the total number of templates was divided by the input cell count, which was inferred from how much DNA went in. Recon with default parameters was used to estimate total repertoire diversity and clonality. Clonotypes with over 0.1% abundance in tumor and at least 32-fold higher abundance in tumor than in normal breast were defined as tumor-enriched. Imported from immuneACCESS, the table was reduced by TCRdb to in-frame sequences with V and J called. These copies leave out some clones; in studies compared against another copy, an unresolved V gene accounts for under half, and the cause of the remainder is not known. V and J calls and clone size are as listed in that table; D and trimming were resolved from the DNA. Present in this sample are 30,000 to 35,000 clones, roughly 80% of which were seen just once. Together, the top ten hold 4.7% of the sample.

Study-wide conclusions, independent of this receptor: Chain pairing and functional markers such as CD4, CD8 and FOXP3 were missed by bulk genomic DNA sequencing of unsorted cells. Because the cohort was small, a breakdown by tumor subtype could not be done. Greater similarity was observed between blood and normal breast repertoires than between blood and tumor repertoires, and tumor was distinguished from normal in about 90% of the 16 patients when each tissue was compared with blood. Compared with adjacent normal breast tissue, tumors had around 2.5-fold higher T cell density and higher clonality. Enriched TCRB sequences shared across patients were mostly commonly generated sequences, unlikely to play an important role in the tumor microenvironment.

A remark on this clone: Its antigen target is currently unknown. There are no base qualities to consult, and no much larger clone falls within one base.

The germline V gene supplies CDR1 SNHLY and CDR2 FYNNEI. V and J lose 3 bases and 14 bases, and a span of 11 bases separates them. The CDR3 runs 11 amino acids, cysteine and phenylalanine included. The only DNA kept is the CDR3, 33 bases in frame from the first base. Specimen: blood. The origin of this receptor is a person aged 35-55 years with breast cancer. The sequence is built from TRBV2 and TRBJ2-1; a tentative D match to TRBD1 spans 6 bases. The CDR3 here reads CASSEDSNKFF. The nucleotide sequence reads TGTGCCAGCAGTGAGGACAGCAACAAGTTCTTC.